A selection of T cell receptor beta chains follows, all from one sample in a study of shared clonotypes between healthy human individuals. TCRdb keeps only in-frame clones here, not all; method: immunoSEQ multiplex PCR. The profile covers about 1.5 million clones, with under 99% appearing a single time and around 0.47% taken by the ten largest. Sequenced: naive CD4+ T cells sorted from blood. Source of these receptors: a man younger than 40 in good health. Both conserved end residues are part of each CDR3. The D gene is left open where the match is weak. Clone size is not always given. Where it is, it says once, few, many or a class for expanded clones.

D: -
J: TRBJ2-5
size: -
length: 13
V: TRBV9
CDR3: CASSVKAGETQYF
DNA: TGTGCCAGCAGCGTTAAGGCAGGGGAGACCCAGTACTTC

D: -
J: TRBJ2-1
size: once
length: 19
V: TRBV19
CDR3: CASSPSTGRESNRGDEQFF
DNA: TGTGCCAGTAGTCCCTCGACAGGCCGGGAATCAAATAGGGGGGATGAGCAGTTCTTC

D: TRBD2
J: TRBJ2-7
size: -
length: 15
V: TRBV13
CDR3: CASSRRRGGKYEQYF
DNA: TGTGCCAGCAGCCGGCGGCGGGGAGGGAAGTACGAGCAGTACTTC

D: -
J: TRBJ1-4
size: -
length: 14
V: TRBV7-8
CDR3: CASSKTRGGEKLFF
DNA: TGTGCCAGCAGCAAGACCCGAGGGGGTGAAAAACTGTTTTTT

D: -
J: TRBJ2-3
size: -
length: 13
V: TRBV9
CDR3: CASTPAHPDTQYF
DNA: TGTGCCAGCACCCCGGCCCACCCAGATACGCAGTATTTT

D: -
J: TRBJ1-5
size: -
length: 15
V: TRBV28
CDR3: CASSLIGVGNQPQHF
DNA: TGTGCCAGCAGTTTGATAGGGGTTGGCAATCAGCCCCAGCATTTT

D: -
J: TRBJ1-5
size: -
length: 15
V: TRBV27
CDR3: CASSPWAGMDQPQHF
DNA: TGTGCCAGCAGTCCCTGGGCGGGGATGGATCAGCCCCAGCATTTT

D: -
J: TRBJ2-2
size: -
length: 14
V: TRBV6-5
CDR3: CASTAGVRTGELFF
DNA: TGTGCCAGCACCGCAGGGGTGCGGACCGGGGAGCTGTTTTTT

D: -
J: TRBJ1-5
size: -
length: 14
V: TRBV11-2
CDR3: CASSPGPNNQPQHF
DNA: TGTGCCAGCAGCCCCGGACCTAATAATCAGCCCCAGCATTTT

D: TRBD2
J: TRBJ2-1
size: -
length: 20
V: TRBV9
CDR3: CASSLTGLAGGRTTLHEQFF
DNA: TGTGCCAGCAGCCTGACGGGACTAGCGGGAGGGAGGACAACCTTACATGAGCAGTTCTTC

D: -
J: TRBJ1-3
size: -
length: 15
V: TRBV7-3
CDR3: CASSSTAKTKNTIYF
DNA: TGTGCCAGCAGCTCGACCGCCAAGACAAAAAACACCATATATTTT

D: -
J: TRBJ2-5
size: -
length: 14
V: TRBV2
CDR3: CASRGTEYQETQYF
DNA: TGTGCCAGCAGAGGAACAGAGTACCAAGAGACCCAGTACTTC

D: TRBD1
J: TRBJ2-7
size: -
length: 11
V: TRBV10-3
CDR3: CATGTGSEQYF
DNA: TGTGCCACGGGGACAGGGTCAGAGCAGTACTTC

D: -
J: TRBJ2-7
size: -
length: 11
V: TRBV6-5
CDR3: CASSAGYEQYF
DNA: TGTGCCAGCAGTGCAGGATACGAGCAGTACTTC